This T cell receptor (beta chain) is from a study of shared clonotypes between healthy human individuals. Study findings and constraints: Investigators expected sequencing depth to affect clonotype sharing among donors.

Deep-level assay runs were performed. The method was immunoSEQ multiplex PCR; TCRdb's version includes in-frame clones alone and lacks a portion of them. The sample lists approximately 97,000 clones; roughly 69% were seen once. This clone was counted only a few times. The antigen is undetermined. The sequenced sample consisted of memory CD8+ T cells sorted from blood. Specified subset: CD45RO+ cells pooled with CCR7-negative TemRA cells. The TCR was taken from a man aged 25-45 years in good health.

CDR3 nucleotide sequence: TGTGCCAGCAGCGAGAACTATGGCTACACCTTC. Its protein product is CASSENYGYTF. V is TRBV28 and J is TRBJ1-2; no definite D call. Germline CDR1 is MDHEN and CDR2 is SYDVKM. Trimming took 6 bases from V and 2 from J, leaving 4 bases between them. CDR3 length: 11 amino acids.